The 15 T cell receptor beta chains presented below share a single source sample, sequenced in a study of T cells in Graves' hyperthyroidism and ophthalmopathy. What was amplified from RNA transcripts were TCR beta CDR3 regions. HTBI primers were the set used in a first-round RT-PCR of the TCR CDR3. Each CDR3 protein gets one entry after TCRdb re-called the multiplex PCR reads with MiXCR. The sample has hundreds of thousands of distinct CDR3 sequences; over 35% are singletons. Sequencing used blood. The origin of the receptors is a woman between 40 and 55 years old with Graves' hyperthyroidism.

A single count supports this clonotype. This may come from a read error, since a much larger clone is one base off. This likely comes from a read error, as the CDR3 has no conserved phenylalanine or tryptophan at its end. This sequence joins TRBV6-5 and TRBJ1-3; D remains unclear. The V gene's germline CDR1 is MNHEY and CDR2 SVGAGI. This CDR3 region has 12 residues. V lost 6 bases, J lost 7 bases, and 10 bases lay in between. DNA of the CDR3: TGTGCCAGCAGCTCGGGAGCCAACACCATATATCTT. This translates into CASSSGANTIYL.

The V gene is TRBV10-2, the J gene TRBJ1-3, with a weak D call TRBD1 (6 bases). The CDR3 contains 13 residues. The germline V and J ends were trimmed by 3 bases and 4 bases, with 7 bases remaining between them. In germline, CDR1 is WSHSY, CDR2 SAAADI. CDR3 residues: CASSDTGGNTIYF. In DNA form, the CDR3 reads TGCGCCAGCAGTGATACAGGGGGAAACACCATATATTTT.

The chain uses TRBV6-5 and TRBJ2-6; no firm D call. Deletions cut 4 bases from V and 0 bases from J, with 10 bases between. CDR3 size: 16 residues. Per the germline V gene, CDR1 is MNHEY and CDR2 is SVGAGI. The CDR3 nucleotides are TGTGCCAGCAGTTCCTCCCTCCACTCTGGGGCCAACGTCCTGACTTTC. It yields the protein CASSSSLHSGANVLTF.

This chain connects TRBV2 to TRBJ1-3; 8 nucleotides match TRBD1. The length of the CDR3 is 16 residues. Trimming at V came to 7 bases and at J to 0 bases, leaving 8 bases not matched to a gene. Germline CDR1 SNHLY, CDR2 FYNNEI. The CDR3 here is CASMIQGAPSGNTIYF. The CDR3 DNA sequence: TGTGCCAGCATGATCCAGGGGGCACCCTCTGGAAACACCATATATTTT.

This rearrangement joins TRBV6-5 to TRBJ2-7; D is undetermined. V lost 0 bases and J 6 bases, leaving 9 bases between the germline ends. Germline V gene data show CDR1 as MNHEY and CDR2 as SVGAGI. The CDR3 length is 13 residues. The chain's CDR3 is CASSYSPASEQYF. The CDR3 DNA sequence: TGTGCCAGCAGTTACTCACCAGCTAGCGAGCAGTACTTC.

This clonotype was seen only a few times. The chain is built from TRBV5-1 and TRBJ1-2, with TRBD1 matching over 8 bases. The CDR3 contains 17 residues. V dropped 3 bases and J dropped 6; count of bases not matched to a gene: 16. Germline loops: CDR1 SGHRS, CDR2 YFSETQ. CDR3 DNA sequence: TGCGCCAGCAGCTACCCCCGGACAGGGACAGCATCGGATGGCTACACCTTC. Its translation: CASSYPRTGTASDGYTF.

V is TRBV6-5 and J is TRBJ2-2; 7 positions agree with TRBD1. Per germline, CDR1 MNHEY and CDR2 SVGAGI. This CDR3 contains 18 residues. V trimming: 0 bases; J trimming: 5 bases; junction bases outside the gene matches: 12. CDR3 in amino acids: CASSYSLVVRGQTGELFF. Here the CDR3 DNA reads TGTGCCAGCAGTTACTCGTTGGTTGTTAGGGGGCAAACCGGGGAGCTGTTTTTT.

V is TRBV20-1 and J is TRBJ1-4; D unclear. This CDR3 has 13 residues. V was pared by 6 bases and J by 0 bases, with 8 bases between. Germline CDR1 is DFQATT and CDR2 is SNEGSKA (reference sequence). CDR3 in amino acids: CSAAFATNEKLFF. CDR3 DNA sequence: TGCAGTGCAGCCTTTGCAACTAATGAAAAACTGTTTTTT.

Many counts were recorded for this clonotype. The CDR3 spells CASSPGPGQAYEQYF. Written as DNA, the CDR3 is TGTGCCAGCAGCCCCGGCCCGGGACAGGCCTACGAGCAGTACTTC. The genes are TRBV7-8 and TRBJ2-7; 8 bases line up with TRBD1. Germline lookup yields CDR1 SGHVS and CDR2 FQNEAQ. The CDR3 consists of 15 residues. The ends lost 5 bases at V and 2 bases at J; junction bases unmatched: 8.

Many counts were recorded for this clonotype. The CDR3 DNA reads as TGTGCCAGCAGCGTAGCGGGGGGGAACACTGAAGCTTTCTTT. Residues: CASSVAGGNTEAFF. This sequence joins TRBV9 and TRBJ1-1; a weak D match, TRBD1 (5 bases). The CDR3 length is 14 residues. From germline, CDR1 is SGDLS and CDR2 YYNGEE. V lost 0 bases to trimming and J lost 1 base, with 7 bases between them.

This clonotype was observed many times. The V and J genes are TRBV2 and TRBJ2-2, with 9 bases identical to TRBD1. The germline gives CDR1 SNHLY, CDR2 FYNNEI. The CDR3 totals 15 residues. V was pared by 6 bases and J by 6 bases, with 8 bases of the junction left unmatched. The CDR3 loop is CASSLDRTGAGELFF. As DNA, the CDR3 is TGTGCCAGCAGCCTCGATAGGACAGGGGCCGGGGAGCTGTTTTTT.

This clonotype occurred many times. The chain uses TRBV7-8 and TRBJ1-2; 7 bases are shared with TRBD1. CDR1 and CDR2 from the germline V gene are SGHVS and FQNEAQ. The CDR3 sequence is 13 residues long. V shed 5 bases, J shed 2 bases, and the junction held 2 bases outside the gene matches. For the CDR3, the DNA is TGTGCCAGCAGCACAGGGGAGAACTATGGCTACACCTTC. Its translation is CASSTGENYGYTF.

The chain recombines TRBV5-5 with TRBJ2-2; D is unclear. Trimming cost V 3 bases and J 0 bases, with 9 bases left between them. CDR3 size: 15 residues. CDR1 SGHKS and CDR2 YYEKEE come from the germline V gene (reference sequence). In DNA form, the CDR3 reads TGTGCCAGCAGCTCAGGAGATACGAACACCGGGGAGCTGTTTTTT. Protein product: CASSSGDTNTGELFF. The variable domain in full, completed from reference TRBV5-5 and TRBJ2-2, reads DAGVTQSPTHLIKTRGQQVTLRCSPISGHKSVSWYQQVLGQGPQFIFQYYEKEERGRGNFPDRFSARQFPNYSSELNVNALLLGDSALYLCASSSGDTNTGELFFGEGSRLTVL.

This clonotype has a handful of counts. The CDR3 DNA reads TGTGCCAGCTCACCTTCGACAGGGATGGATGGCTACACCTTC. It is translated as CASSPSTGMDGYTF. This sequence joins TRBV18 and TRBJ1-2, with 7 bases identical to TRBD1. The CDR3 has 14 residues. Trimming took 3 bases from V and 6 from J; bases not matched to a gene: 7. Germline V CDR1 and CDR2: KGHSH, LQKENI.

The table lists this clonotype with a few counts. The gene calls are TRBV7-9 and TRBJ1-1, with D unclear. Germline CDR1 is SEHNR and CDR2 is FQNEAQ (reference sequence). V lost 1 base to trimming and J lost 0 bases, with 15 bases between them. CDR3 length: 17 amino acids. The CDR3 DNA reads as TGTGCCAGCAGCTTAGTTCATTTTCCAGGCATGAACACTGAAGCTTTCTTT. This encodes CASSLVHFPGMNTEAFF.